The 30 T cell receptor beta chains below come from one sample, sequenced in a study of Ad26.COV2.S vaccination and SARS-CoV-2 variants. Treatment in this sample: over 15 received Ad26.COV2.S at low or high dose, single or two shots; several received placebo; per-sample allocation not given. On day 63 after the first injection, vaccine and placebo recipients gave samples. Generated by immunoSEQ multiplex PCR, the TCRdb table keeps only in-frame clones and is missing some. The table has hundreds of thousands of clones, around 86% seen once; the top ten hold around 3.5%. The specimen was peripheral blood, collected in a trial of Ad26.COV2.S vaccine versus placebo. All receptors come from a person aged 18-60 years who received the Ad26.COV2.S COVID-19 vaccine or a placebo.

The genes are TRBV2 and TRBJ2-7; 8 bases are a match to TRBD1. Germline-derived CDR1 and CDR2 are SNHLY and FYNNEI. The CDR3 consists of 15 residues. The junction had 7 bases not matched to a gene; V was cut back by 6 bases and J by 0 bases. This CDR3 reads CASSPDRGSSYEQYF. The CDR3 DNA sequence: TGTGCCAGCAGCCCCGACAGGGGCAGCTCCTACGAGCAGTACTTC.

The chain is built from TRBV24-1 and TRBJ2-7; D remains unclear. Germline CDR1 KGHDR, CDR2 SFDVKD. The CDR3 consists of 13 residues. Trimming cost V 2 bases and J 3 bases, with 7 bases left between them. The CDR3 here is CATSDSSGYEQYF. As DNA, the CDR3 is TGTGCCACCAGTGATTCGTCCGGCTACGAGCAGTACTTC.

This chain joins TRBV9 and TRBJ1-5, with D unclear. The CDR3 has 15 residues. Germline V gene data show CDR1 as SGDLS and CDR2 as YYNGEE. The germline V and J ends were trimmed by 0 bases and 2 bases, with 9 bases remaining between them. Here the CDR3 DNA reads TGTGCCAGCAGCGTAGGGGGAATGGGCAATCAGCCCCAGCATTTT. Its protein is CASSVGGMGNQPQHF.

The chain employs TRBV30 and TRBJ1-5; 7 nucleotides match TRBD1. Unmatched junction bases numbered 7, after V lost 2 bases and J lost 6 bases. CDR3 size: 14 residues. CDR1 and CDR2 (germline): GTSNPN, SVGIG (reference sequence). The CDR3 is CAWSRQGGAQPQHF. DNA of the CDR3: TGTGCCTGGAGTAGACAGGGCGGCGCTCAGCCCCAGCATTTT.

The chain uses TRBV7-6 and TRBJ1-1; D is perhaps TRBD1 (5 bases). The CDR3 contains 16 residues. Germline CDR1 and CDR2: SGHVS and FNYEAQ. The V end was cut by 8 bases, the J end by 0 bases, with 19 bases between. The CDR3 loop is CASGYGGGSMNTEAFF. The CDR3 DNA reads TGTGCCAGCGGGTACGGGGGAGGGAGCATGAACACTGAAGCTTTCTTT. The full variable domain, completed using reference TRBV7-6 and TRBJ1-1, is GAGVSQSPRYKVTKRGQDVALRCDPISGHVSLYWYRQALGQGPEFLTYFNYEAQQDKSGLPNDRFSAERPEGSISTLTIQRTEQRDSAMYRCASGYGGGSMNTEAFFGQGTRLTVV.

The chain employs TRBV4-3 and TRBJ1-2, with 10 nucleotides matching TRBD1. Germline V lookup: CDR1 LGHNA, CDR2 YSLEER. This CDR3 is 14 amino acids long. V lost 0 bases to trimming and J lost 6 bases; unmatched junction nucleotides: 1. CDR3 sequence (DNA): TGCGCCAGCAGCCAAGATGGGACAGGGGATGGCTACACCTTC. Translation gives CASSQDGTGDGYTF.

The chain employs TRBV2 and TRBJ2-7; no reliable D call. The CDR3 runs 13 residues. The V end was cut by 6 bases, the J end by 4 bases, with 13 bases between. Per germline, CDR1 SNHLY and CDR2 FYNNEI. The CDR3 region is CASSPEWRYEQYF. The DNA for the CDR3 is TGTGCCAGCAGCCCGGAATGGAGATACGAGCAGTACTTC.

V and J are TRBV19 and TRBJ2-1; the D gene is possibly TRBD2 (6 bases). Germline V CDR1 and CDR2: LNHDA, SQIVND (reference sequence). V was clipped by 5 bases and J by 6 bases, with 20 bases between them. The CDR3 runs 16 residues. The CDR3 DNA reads TGTGCCAGTAGTCTAGGGGACTGGCCGAGGGCCAATGAGCAGTTCTTC. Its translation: CASSLGDWPRANEQFF.

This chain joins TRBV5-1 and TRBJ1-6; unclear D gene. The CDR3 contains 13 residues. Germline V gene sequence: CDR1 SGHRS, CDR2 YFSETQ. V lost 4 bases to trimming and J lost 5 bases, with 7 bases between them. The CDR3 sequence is CASSEANNSPLHF. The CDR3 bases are TGCGCCAGCAGCGAAGCCAATAATTCACCCCTCCACTTT.

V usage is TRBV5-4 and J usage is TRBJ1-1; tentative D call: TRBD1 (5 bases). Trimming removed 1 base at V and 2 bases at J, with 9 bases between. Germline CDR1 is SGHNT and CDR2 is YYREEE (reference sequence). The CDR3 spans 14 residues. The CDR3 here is CASSLSGRNTEAFF. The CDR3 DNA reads TGTGCCAGCAGCTTGTCAGGGAGAAACACTGAAGCTTTCTTT.

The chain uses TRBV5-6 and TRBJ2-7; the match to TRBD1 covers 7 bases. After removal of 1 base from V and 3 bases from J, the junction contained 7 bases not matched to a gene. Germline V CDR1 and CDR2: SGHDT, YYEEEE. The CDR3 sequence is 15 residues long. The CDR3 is CASSLPGTVYYEQYF. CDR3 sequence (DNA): TGTGCCAGCAGCTTGCCGGGGACAGTTTACTACGAGCAGTACTTC.

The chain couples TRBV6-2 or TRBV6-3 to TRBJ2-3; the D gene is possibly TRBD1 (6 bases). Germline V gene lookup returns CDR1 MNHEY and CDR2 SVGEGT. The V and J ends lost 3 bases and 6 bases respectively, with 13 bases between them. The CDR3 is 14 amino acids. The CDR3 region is CASSYPDRSDTQYF. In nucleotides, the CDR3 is TGTGCCAGCAGTTATCCCGACAGGAGTGATACGCAGTATTTT.

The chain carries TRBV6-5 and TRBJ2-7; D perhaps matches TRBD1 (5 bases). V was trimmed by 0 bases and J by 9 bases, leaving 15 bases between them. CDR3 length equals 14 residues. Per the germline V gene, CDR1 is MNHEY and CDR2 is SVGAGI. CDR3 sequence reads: CASSYSIGGQRQYF. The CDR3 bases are TGTGCCAGCAGTTACTCGATAGGCGGACAACGGCAGTACTTC.

The CDR3 DNA reads TGTGCCAGCAGTGTCAGCCCGGGGACTGAAGCTTTCTTT. Protein sequence: CASSVSPGTEAFF. The rearrangement uses TRBV2 and TRBJ1-1; D remains unclear. The V gene lost 4 bases and the J gene lost 5 bases, with 11 bases spanning the gap. The CDR3 loop spans 13 amino acids. The germline V gene encodes CDR1 SNHLY and CDR2 FYNNEI. The full variable domain, rest sourced from reference TRBV2 and TRBJ1-1, is EPEVTQTPSHQVTQMGQEVILRCVPISNHLYFYWYRQILGQKVEFLVSFYNNEISEKSEIFDDQFSVERPDGSNFTLKIRSTKLEDSAMYFCASSVSPGTEAFFGQGTRLTVV.

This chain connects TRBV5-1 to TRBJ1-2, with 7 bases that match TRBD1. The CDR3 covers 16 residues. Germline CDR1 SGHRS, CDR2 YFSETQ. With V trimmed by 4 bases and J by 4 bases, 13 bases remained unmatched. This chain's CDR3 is CASSTVQGPRGYGYTF. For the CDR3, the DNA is TGCGCCAGCAGCACCGTACAGGGGCCCCGGGGCTATGGCTACACCTTC.

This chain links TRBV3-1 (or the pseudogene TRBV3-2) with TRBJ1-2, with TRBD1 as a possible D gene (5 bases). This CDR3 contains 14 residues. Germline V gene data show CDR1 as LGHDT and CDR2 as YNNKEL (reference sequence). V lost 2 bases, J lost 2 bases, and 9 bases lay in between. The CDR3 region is CASSQKPGNYGYTF. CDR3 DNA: TGTGCCAGCAGCCAAAAACCAGGGAACTATGGCTACACCTTC.

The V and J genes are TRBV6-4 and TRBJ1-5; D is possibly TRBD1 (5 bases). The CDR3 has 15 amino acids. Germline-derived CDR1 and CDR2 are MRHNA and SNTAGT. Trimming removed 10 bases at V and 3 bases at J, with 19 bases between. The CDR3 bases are TGTGCCATCTTCCAGGCGGGGCTTCTCAATCAGCCCCAGCATTTT. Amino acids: CAIFQAGLLNQPQHF.

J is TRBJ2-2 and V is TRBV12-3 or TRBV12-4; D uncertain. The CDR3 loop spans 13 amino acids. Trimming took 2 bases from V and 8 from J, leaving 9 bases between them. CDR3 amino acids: CASSLLRLGELFF. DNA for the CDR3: TGTGCCAGCAGTTTATTACGTTTAGGGGAGCTGTTTTTT.

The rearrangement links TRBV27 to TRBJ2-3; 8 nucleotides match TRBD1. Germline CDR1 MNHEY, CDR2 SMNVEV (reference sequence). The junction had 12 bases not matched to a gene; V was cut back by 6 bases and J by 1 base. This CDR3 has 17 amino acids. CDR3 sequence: CASSPHRPGQGTDTQYF. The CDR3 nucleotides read TGTGCCAGCAGCCCCCATAGACCGGGACAGGGCACAGATACGCAGTATTTT.

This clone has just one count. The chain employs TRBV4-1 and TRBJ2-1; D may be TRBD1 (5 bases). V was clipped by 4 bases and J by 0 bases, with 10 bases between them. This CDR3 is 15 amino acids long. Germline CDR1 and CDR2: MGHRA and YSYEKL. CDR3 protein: CASSPDKSSYNEQFF. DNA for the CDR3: TGCGCCAGCAGCCCGGACAAGAGCTCCTACAATGAGCAGTTCTTC.

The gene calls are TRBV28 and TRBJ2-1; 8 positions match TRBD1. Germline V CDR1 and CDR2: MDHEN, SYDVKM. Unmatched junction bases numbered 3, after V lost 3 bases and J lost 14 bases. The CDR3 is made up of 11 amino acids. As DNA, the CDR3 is TGTGCCAGCAGTTTTAGACAGGGGAAGTTCTTC. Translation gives CASSFRQGKFF.

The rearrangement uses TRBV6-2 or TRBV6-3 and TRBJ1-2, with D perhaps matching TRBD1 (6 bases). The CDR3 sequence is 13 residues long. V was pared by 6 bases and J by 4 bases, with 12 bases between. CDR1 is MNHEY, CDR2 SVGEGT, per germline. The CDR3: CASSQGQSYGYTF. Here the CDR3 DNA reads TGTGCCAGCAGCCAAGGACAGAGCTATGGCTACACCTTC.

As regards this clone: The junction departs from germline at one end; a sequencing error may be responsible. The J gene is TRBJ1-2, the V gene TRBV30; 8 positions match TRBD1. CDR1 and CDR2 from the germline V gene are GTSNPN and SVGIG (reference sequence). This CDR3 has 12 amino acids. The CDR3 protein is CAWSPGQGETFF. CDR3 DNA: TGTGCCTGGAGTCCCGGACAGGGCGAAACGTTCTTC.

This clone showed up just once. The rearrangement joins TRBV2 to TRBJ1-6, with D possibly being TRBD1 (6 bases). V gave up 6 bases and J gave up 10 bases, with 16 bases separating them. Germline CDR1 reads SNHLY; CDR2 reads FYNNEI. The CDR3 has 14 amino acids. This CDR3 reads CASSLQGSGSPLHF. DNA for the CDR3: TGTGCCAGCAGCCTACAGGGTTCCGGATCACCCCTCCACTTT.

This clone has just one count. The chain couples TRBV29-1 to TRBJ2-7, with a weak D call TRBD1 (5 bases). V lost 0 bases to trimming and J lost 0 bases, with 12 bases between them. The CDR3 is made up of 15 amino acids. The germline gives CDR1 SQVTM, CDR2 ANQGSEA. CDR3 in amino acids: CSVEEKGLNSYEQYF. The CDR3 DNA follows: TGCAGCGTTGAAGAAAAGGGGCTCAACTCCTACGAGCAGTACTTC.

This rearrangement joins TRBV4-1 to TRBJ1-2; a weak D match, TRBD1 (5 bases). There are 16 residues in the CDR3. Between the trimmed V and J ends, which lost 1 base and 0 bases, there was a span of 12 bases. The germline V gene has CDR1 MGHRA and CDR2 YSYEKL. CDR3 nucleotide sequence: TGCGCCAGCAGCCAAGGTTTAAGGGGATCTAACTATGGCTACACCTTC. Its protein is CASSQGLRGSNYGYTF.

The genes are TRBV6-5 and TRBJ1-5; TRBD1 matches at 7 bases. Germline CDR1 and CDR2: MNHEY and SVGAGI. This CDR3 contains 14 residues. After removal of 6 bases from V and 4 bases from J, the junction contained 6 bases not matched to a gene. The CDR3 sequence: CASRKGQINQPQHF. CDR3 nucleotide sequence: TGTGCCAGCAGGAAGGGACAGATTAATCAGCCCCAGCATTTT.

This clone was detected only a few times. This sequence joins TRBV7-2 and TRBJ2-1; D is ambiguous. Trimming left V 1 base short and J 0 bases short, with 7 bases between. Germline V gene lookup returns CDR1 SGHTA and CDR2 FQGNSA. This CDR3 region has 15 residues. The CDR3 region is CASSLDVSSYNEQFF. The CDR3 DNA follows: TGTGCCAGCAGCTTAGACGTGAGCTCCTACAATGAGCAGTTCTTC. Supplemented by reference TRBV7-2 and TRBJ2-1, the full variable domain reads GAGVSQSPSNKVTEKGKDVELRCDPISGHTALYWYRQSLGQGLEFLIYFQGNSAPDKSGLPSDRFSAERTGGSVSTLTIQRTQQEDSAVYLCASSLDVSSYNEQFFGPGTRLTVL.

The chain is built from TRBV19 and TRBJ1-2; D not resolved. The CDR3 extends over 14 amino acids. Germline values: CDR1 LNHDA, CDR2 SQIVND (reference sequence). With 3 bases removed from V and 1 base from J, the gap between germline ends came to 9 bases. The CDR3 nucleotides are TGTGCCAGTAGTATCATCGGGGATAACTATGGCTACACCTTC. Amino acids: CASSIIGDNYGYTF.

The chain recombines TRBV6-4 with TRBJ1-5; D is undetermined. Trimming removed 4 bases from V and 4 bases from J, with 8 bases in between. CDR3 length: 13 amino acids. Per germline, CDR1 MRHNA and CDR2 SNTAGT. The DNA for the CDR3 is TGTGCCAGCAGTGTTGAGTCGAATCAGCCCCAGCATTTT. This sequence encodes CASSVESNQPQHF.